This T cell receptor beta chain is drawn from a study of blood T cell repertoires in COVID-19 (dated by TCRdb to the early 2020s). The study in broad terms: Samples from collaborators originated in the United States, Italy and Spain and spanned both the acute and convalescent phases of COVID-19. The material from the prospective study consisted of cDNA or gDNA derived from T cells, B-cell-depleted T cells, or PBMCs. Samples were obtained from the ongoing ImmuneRACE study (first 160 participants) and from 1,254 subjects provided by 6 global collaborators. The repertoires were made available in a free public database intended to serve as a resource for research on the immune response to SARS-CoV-2. The sample metadata nearly always contained a de-identified subject ID, COVID-19 status, age in years and sex. Where HLA class I and class II types were available, the types were taken from metadata supplied by the sample provider, not from assay-based typing. Deeply sampled blood TCRbeta repertoires from subjects exposed to, actively infected with, or recovered from COVID-19 were included in the dataset.

TCRbeta CDR3 regions were amplified from genomic DNA by means of the immunoSEQ Assay, a bias-controlled multiplex PCR. In the paper's pipeline: The number of nucleated cells in each sample was estimated by amplification of reference gene primers within the assay. To quantify the absolute abundance of each unique TCRbeta CDR3 rearrangement, sequence reads were collapsed and filtered. For each sample, productive Simpson clonality was calculated as the square root of Simpson's diversity index across productive rearrangements. What TCRdb holds here is the immuneACCESS table cut down to in-frame rearrangements. Part of the clones is not present; checked against another copy, under half of the missing clones reflect an unresolved V gene, and the others are unexplained. V and J calls and clone size are those listed in that table; D and trimming were worked out from the DNA. In all, the sample holds 100,000 or so clones, and about 80% of those were seen once. About a tenth of the sample goes to the ten largest clones.

Taken from cysteine to phenylalanine, the CDR3 has 15 residues. The read is trimmed to its CDR3 DNA, 45 bases read in frame from base 1. CDR1 and CDR2 are drawn from the germline V gene: ENHRY, SYGVKD. Trimmed from V: 4 bases; trimmed from J: 5 bases; junction bases lacking a gene match: 4. Points on this clone: Its antigen is not yet known. Nothing much larger sits one base from this clone, and base qualities are not available.

What the authors observed across the whole study: How much clinical and demographic metadata was included differed by source and by participant, and the metadata was provided uncurated.

The collaborating institutions used their own protocols to collect whole blood in K2EDTA tubes. Collaborator samples were shipped for TCRbeta analysis as frozen whole blood, isolated PBMCs, or DNA extracted from either sample type. The rearrangement combines TRBV10-3 with TRBJ1-5; TRBD1 lines up with 11 middle nucleotides. The sequence came from a man aged 65-85 years with active or convalescent COVID-19. Sequencing was done on a sample of peripheral blood. The DNA sequence follows: TGTGCCATCAGTGGACCGGGACAGGGGGATCAGCCCCAGCATTTT. Its coded protein is CAISGPGQGDQPQHF.